These T cell receptor beta chains were read from a single sample in a study of blood T cell repertoires in COVID-19. The table came from immunoSEQ multiplex PCR; TCRdb's copy has only in-frame clones and leaves some out. The sample lists about 170,000 clones, 85% occurring once. The sequencing sample was made of peripheral blood. Source of these receptors: a human donor with acute or convalescent COVID-19. The donor label of this sample is uncertain. Both conserved end residues are part of each CDR3. D genes are given only for firm matches. Only some rows state a clone size, as once, few, many or a class for expanded clones.

d_gene,j_gene,abundance,v_gene,CDR3nt,CDR3aa
TRBD1,TRBJ1-2,few,TRBV30,TGTGCCTCGTGGGGATTAGGGGGCGGCTATGGCTACACCTTC,CASWGLGGGYGYTF
-,TRBJ2-7,-,TRBV28,TGTGCCAGCAGTTTTCCGTATCGGGGAAGTGCCTACGAGCAGTACTTC,CASSFPYRGSAYEQYF
TRBD1,TRBJ1-1,few,TRBV6-6,TGTGCCAGCAGTTACCCAGACAGGGGGCAAGGTGAAGCTTTCTTT,CASSYPDRGQGEAFF
-,TRBJ1-2,-,TRBV24-1,TGTGCCACCAGTGATTGGACAGCACAATATGGCTACACCTTC,CATSDWTAQYGYTF
-,TRBJ2-2,-,TRBV5-6,TGTGCCAGCAGCCTGTATAGGGGGGGAGGAAACACCGGGGAGCTGTTTTTT,CASSLYRGGGNTGELFF
-,TRBJ2-4,-,TRBV2,TGTGCCAGCCAGACAGAGACCCTAGCCAAAAACATTCAGTACTTC,CASQTETLAKNIQYF
-,TRBJ1-2,-,TRBV9,TGTGCCAGCAGCTTTTCACAGGGATCGAATGGCTACACCTTC,CASSFSQGSNGYTF
-,TRBJ1-1,-,TRBV5-4,TGTGCCAGCAGTCGGGGGATGATGAACACTGAAGCTTTCTTT,CASSRGMMNTEAFF
TRBD1,TRBJ1-1,few,TRBV18,TGTGCCAGCTCACCGCAGAACAGGGGGGGACCTGAAGCTTTCTTT,CASSPQNRGGPEAFF
TRBD1,TRBJ1-6,-,TRBV30,TGTGCCTGGGACAGGGGTGATTCACCCCTCCACTTT,CAWDRGDSPLHF
-,TRBJ1-4,-,TRBV7-9,TGTGCCAGCAGCTTACACGGGAGTAATGAAAAACTGTTTTTT,CASSLHGSNEKLFF
TRBD1,TRBJ2-7,-,TRBV10-3,TGTGCCATCAGCTTAAAACAGGGGGGCTACGAGCAGTACTTC,CAISLKQGGYEQYF
TRBD2,TRBJ2-1,-,TRBV19,TGTGCCAGTACTAGGACTAGCGGGGATGTTTCCTACAATGAGCAGTTCTTC,CASTRTSGDVSYNEQFF
TRBD1,TRBJ1-1,-,TRBV30,TGTGCCTGGAGCCGACAGGGGAGAACTGAAGCTTTCTTT,CAWSRQGRTEAFF
TRBD2,TRBJ2-7,-,TRBV5-6,TGTGCCAGCAGCTTGGAAGCGGGACCCCGAGGGTCTTTCTACGAGCAGTACTTC,CASSLEAGPRGSFYEQYF
-,TRBJ2-2,-,TRBV4-1,TGCGCCAGCAGCCAAGAACGGGTGAACACCGGGGAGCTGTTTTTT,CASSQERVNTGELFF
TRBD1,TRBJ2-1,-,TRBV27,TGTGCCAGCGTGACAGGGTATAATGAGCAGTTCTTC,CASVTGYNEQFF
TRBD1,TRBJ1-6,-,TRBV6-6,TGTGCCAGCAGTGCCGGGACAGGGCAAGTGGCCCTCCACTTT,CASSAGTGQVALHF
TRBD1,TRBJ1-2,-,TRBV7-2,TGTGCCAGCAGCTTAGCCCTCGGGACAGGGGCAGGAGGCTACACCTTC,CASSLALGTGAGGYTF
TRBD1,TRBJ2-4,-,TRBV9,TGTGCCAGCAGCGGGGACAGGTTGGGTGAAAACATTCAGTACTTC,CASSGDRLGENIQYF
-,TRBJ2-3,-,TRBV11-2,TGTGCCAGCAGCTCTGGGGCTAATACGCAGTATTTT,CASSSGANTQYF
-,TRBJ1-1,-,TRBV5-1,TGCGCCAGCAGCTTGGAAGGGGCGGTTAACACTGAAGCTTTCTTT,CASSLEGAVNTEAFF
TRBD1,TRBJ1-2,-,TRBV5-4,TGTGCCAGCAGCTCGACAGGGAACTATGGCTACACCTTC,CASSSTGNYGYTF
-,TRBJ2-1,-,TRBV12-3/TRBV12-4,TGTGCCAGCACCTTGGGTGGGCTCAATGAGCAGTTCTTC,CASTLGGLNEQFF
TRBD2,TRBJ2-3,-,TRBV3-1/TRBV3-2,TGTGCCAGCAGCCAAGAGGGGCGGGGGGGCACAGATACGCAGTATTTT,CASSQEGRGGTDTQYF
-,TRBJ2-6,-,TRBV24-1,TGTGCCACCAGTGAAGCAGGTCTTACTGGGGCCAACGTCCTGACTTTC,CATSEAGLTGANVLTF
TRBD2,TRBJ2-1,-,TRBV6-5,TGTGCCAGCAGTTATCCGGGGGGGGCAGACAATGAGCAGTTCTTC,CASSYPGGADNEQFF
TRBD1,TRBJ2-1,-,TRBV5-4,TGTGCCAGCAGTCCCGGGACAGGAGATCACAATGAGCAGTTCTTC,CASSPGTGDHNEQFF
-,TRBJ1-2,-,TRBV7-2,TGTGCCAGCAGCTTCAAGGGGTTTCCCTATGGCTACACCTTC,CASSFKGFPYGYTF
-,TRBJ1-1,-,TRBV5-4,TGTGCCAGCAGCCCCTCGTTAGGCGGGGTGAACACTGAAGCTTTCTTT,CASSPSLGGVNTEAFF
TRBD2,TRBJ2-3,once,TRBV7-2,TGTGCCAGCAGCCATAGCGGGGGGGCAGATACGCAGTATTTT,CASSHSGGADTQYF
-,TRBJ1-4,-,TRBV7-8,TGTGCCAGCAGCTTAGGGCAGGGTTCCAATGAAAAACTGTTTTTT,CASSLGQGSNEKLFF
-,TRBJ1-1,-,TRBV6-5,TGTGCCAGCAGTTACTCGGGGCACAGGAACACTGAAGCTTTCTTT,CASSYSGHRNTEAFF
-,TRBJ2-3,-,TRBV7-2,TGTGCCAGCAGCCTTCCCACAGATACGCAGTATTTT,CASSLPTDTQYF
-,TRBJ2-1,-,TRBV2,TGTGCCAGCAGAGGACAAGCGTCCGGTGATGAGCAGTTCTTC,CASRGQASGDEQFF
-,TRBJ2-3,-,TRBV7-2,TGTGCCAGCAGCTCAACAGATACGCAGTATTTT,CASSSTDTQYF
-,TRBJ1-1,-,TRBV24-1,TGTGCCACCGGTAACAGGGAGAACACTGAAGCTTTCTTT,CATGNRENTEAFF
-,TRBJ2-2,once,TRBV10-1,TGCGCCAGCAGTCCCGACAGGAGGAACACCGGGGAGCTGTTTTTT,CASSPDRRNTGELFF
TRBD1,TRBJ2-2,-,TRBV2,TGTGCCAGCAGGGACAGGGAGATCGGGGAGCTGTTTTTT,CASRDREIGELFF
-,TRBJ1-1,-,TRBV7-9,TGTGCCAGCAGCTCCCTAACAGGGTTGGACACTGAAGCTTTCTTT,CASSSLTGLDTEAFF
-,TRBJ1-6,few,TRBV7-9,TGTGCCAGCAGCTTTACGGGGTTCGGTAATTCACCCCTCCACTTT,CASSFTGFGNSPLHF
-,TRBJ1-1,-,TRBV7-2,TGTGCCAGCAGTAAAACCAGGGGGAACACTGAAGCTTTCTTT,CASSKTRGNTEAFF
-,TRBJ2-3,-,TRBV7-2,TGTGCCAGCGAAACGGGGGACCGGGCAGATACGCAGTATTTT,CASETGDRADTQYF
-,TRBJ1-3,-,TRBV19,TGTGCCAGCGCGAGCAGGGGAGCCGGAAACACCATATATTTT,CASASRGAGNTIYF
-,TRBJ1-2,-,TRBV5-1,TGCGCCAGCAGCCGGCAAACCGGACATTCCAATGGCTACACCTTC,CASSRQTGHSNGYTF
-,TRBJ1-5,once,TRBV30,TGTGCCTGGAGTCCCGGGAGGAATCAGCCCCAGCATTTT,CAWSPGRNQPQHF
-,TRBJ1-6,-,TRBV4-2,TGTGCCAGCAGCCAAGAGGCGCGGGGTGCCCCCTATAATTCACCCCTCCACTTT,CASSQEARGAPYNSPLHF
TRBD1,TRBJ1-3,-,TRBV5-4,TGTGCCAGCACCCGGACAGGGCCGGGGGGAAACACCATATATTTT,CASTRTGPGGNTIYF
-,TRBJ2-5,-,TRBV11-2,TGTGCCAGCAGTTTACAGGGCTTCGGCGAGACCCAGTACTTC,CASSLQGFGETQYF
TRBD2,TRBJ2-7,once,TRBV5-1,TGCGCCAGCAGCTTCGGACTAGCGGTCTACGAGCAGTACTTC,CASSFGLAVYEQYF
TRBD1,TRBJ1-2,-,TRBV3-1/TRBV3-2,TGTGCCAGCAGCCATCATGGACAGGGAAACTATGGCTACACCTTC,CASSHHGQGNYGYTF
TRBD1,TRBJ1-1,-,TRBV11-2,TGTGCCAGCAGCTCCCCGTCAGGGGGCGCAGGGAACACTGAAGCTTTCTTT,CASSSPSGGAGNTEAFF
TRBD1,TRBJ2-7,-,TRBV27,TGTGCCAGCAGTCGAAGAACGACAGGGGGCGGGTACGAGCAGTACTTC,CASSRRTTGGGYEQYF
-,TRBJ1-1,-,TRBV2,TGTGCCACCCTCAGGGGCACTGAAGCTTTCTTT,CATLRGTEAFF
-,TRBJ1-2,-,TRBV10-2,TGCGCCAGCAGCGAGGGGCTACACTATGGCTACACCTTC,CASSEGLHYGYTF
-,TRBJ1-2,many,TRBV3-1/TRBV3-2,TGTGCCAGCAGCCAAGGTCGGTTCTATGGCTACACCTTC,CASSQGRFYGYTF
TRBD1,TRBJ1-5,-,TRBV18,TGTGCCAGCTCCCCGGGACAGGGCGATCAGCCCCAGCATTTT,CASSPGQGDQPQHF